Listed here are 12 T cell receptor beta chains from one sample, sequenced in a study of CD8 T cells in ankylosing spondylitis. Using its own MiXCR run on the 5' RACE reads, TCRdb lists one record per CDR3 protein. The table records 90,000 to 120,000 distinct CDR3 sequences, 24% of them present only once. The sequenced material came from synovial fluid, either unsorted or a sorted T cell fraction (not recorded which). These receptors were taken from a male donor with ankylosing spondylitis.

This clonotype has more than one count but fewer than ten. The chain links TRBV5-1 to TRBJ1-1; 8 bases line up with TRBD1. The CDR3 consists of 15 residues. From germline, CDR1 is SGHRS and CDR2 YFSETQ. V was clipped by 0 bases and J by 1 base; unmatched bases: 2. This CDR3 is CASSLAGTGNTEAFF. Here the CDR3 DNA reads TGCGCCAGCAGCTTGGCCGGGACAGGGAACACTGAAGCTTTCTTT.

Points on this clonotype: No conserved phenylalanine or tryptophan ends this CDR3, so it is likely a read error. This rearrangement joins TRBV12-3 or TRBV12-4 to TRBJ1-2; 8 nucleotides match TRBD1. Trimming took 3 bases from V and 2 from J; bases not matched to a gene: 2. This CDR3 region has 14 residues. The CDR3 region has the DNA TGTGCCAGCAGTTTGCAGGGGGCGAACTATGGCTACACCCTC. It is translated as CASSLQGANYGYTL.

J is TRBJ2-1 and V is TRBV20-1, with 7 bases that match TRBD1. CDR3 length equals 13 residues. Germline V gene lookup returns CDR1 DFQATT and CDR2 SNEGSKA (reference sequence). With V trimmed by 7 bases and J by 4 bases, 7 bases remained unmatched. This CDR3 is CSVDRPGYNEQFF. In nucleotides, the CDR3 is TGCAGTGTGGACAGGCCAGGTTACAATGAGCAGTTCTTC.

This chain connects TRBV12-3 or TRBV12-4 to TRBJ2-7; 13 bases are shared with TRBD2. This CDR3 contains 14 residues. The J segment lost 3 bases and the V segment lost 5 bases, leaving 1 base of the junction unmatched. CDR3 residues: CASSGTSGDYEQYF. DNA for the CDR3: TGTGCCAGCAGTGGGACTAGCGGGGACTACGAGCAGTACTTC.

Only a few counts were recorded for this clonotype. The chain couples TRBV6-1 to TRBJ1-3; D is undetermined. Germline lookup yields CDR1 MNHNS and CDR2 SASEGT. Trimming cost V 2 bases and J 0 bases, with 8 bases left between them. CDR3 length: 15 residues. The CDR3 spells CASSENIFSGNTIYF. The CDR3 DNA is TGTGCCAGCAGTGAAAACATTTTCTCTGGAAACACCATATATTTT.

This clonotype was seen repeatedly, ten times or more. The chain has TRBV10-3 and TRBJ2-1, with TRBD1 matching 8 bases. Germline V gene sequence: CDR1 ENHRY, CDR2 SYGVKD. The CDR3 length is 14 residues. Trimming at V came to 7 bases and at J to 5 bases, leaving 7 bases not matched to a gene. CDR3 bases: TGTGCCATCACCCGGACAGGGCGGAACAATGAGCAGTTCTTC. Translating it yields CAITRTGRNNEQFF.

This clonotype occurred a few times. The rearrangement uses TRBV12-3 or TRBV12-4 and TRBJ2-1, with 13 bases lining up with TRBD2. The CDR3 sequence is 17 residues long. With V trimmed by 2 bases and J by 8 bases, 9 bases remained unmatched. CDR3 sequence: CASSLPPGTSGTDEQFF. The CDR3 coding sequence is TGTGCCAGCAGTTTACCGCCGGGGACTAGCGGGACGGATGAGCAGTTCTTC.

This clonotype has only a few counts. The CDR3 is CSARDLLIGNIQYF. CDR3 coding DNA: TGCAGTGCTAGAGATCTCCTTATAGGAAACATTCAGTACTTC. V gene TRBV20-1 combines with J gene TRBJ2-4; D ambiguous. CDR1 and CDR2 (germline): DFQATT, SNEGSKA (reference sequence). V lost 0 bases, J lost 6 bases, and 12 bases lay in between. This CDR3 has 14 residues.

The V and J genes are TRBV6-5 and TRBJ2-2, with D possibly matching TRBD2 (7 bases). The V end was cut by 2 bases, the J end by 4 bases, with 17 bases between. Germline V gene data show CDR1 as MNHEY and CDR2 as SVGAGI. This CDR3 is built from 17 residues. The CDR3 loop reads CASSYGGGAGPTGELFF. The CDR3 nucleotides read TGTGCCAGCAGTTACGGGGGGGGCGCGGGGCCCACCGGGGAGCTGTTTTTT.

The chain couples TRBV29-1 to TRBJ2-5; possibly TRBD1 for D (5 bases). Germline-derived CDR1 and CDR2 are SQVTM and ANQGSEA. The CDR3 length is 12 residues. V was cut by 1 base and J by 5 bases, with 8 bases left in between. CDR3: CSVEAPGETQYF. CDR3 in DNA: TGCAGCGTTGAAGCCCCAGGGGAGACCCAGTACTTC.

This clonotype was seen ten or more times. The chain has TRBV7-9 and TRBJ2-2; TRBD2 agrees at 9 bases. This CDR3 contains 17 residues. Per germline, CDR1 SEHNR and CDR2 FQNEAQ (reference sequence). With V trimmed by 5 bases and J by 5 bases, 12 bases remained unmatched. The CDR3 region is CASSPNKAGGYTGELFF. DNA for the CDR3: TGTGCCAGCAGCCCAAACAAAGCGGGAGGATATACCGGGGAGCTGTTTTTT.

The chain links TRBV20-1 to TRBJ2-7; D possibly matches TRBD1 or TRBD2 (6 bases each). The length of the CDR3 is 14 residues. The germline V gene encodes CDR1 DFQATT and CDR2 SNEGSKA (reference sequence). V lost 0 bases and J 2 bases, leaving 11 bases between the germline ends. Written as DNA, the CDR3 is TGCAGTGCTAGAGATCTAGGGGGGACCTACGAGCAGTACTTC. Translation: CSARDLGGTYEQYF.